This T cell receptor beta chain was sequenced for a study of T cells in localized non-small cell lung cancer. General study results and limits: Researchers found a median approximately 55 of the top 100 tumor clones in adjacent lung.

A word on this clone: As yet, its antigen is unknown.

Data came from immunoSEQ multiplex PCR; TCRdb stores just in-frame clones and leaves some out. The sample carries under 30,000 clones, just over 90% recorded once. CDR1 and CDR2 (germline): DFQATT, SNEGSKA (reference sequence). The CDR3 length is 11 residues. V was clipped by 3 bases and J by 7 bases, with 7 bases between them. This receptor was taken from a woman aged 40-69 years with stage I lung adenocarcinoma. The chain links TRBV20-1 to TRBJ2-1; no reliable D call. Material: peripheral blood, obtained before any cancer treatment. The CDR3, as DNA: TGCAGTGCTAGCCCAAAGAATGAGCAGTTCTTC. The encoded protein is CSASPKNEQFF.